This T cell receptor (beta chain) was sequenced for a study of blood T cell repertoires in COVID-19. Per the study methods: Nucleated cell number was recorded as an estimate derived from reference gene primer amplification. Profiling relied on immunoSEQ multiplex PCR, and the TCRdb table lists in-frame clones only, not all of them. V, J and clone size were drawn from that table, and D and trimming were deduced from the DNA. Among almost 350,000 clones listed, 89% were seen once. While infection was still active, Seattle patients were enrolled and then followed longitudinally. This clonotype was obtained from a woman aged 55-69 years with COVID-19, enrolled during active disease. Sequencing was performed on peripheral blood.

The CDR3 DNA reads as TGTGCCGGAGGTGCAGTCTCCTACGAGCAGTACTTC. Encoded protein: CAGGAVSYEQYF. The chain employs TRBV6-5 and TRBJ2-7, with D tentatively TRBD2 (5 bases). V dropped 11 bases and J dropped 0 bases, with 11 bases sitting between them. This CDR3 has 12 amino acids. Germline loops: CDR1 MNHEY, CDR2 SVGAGI.